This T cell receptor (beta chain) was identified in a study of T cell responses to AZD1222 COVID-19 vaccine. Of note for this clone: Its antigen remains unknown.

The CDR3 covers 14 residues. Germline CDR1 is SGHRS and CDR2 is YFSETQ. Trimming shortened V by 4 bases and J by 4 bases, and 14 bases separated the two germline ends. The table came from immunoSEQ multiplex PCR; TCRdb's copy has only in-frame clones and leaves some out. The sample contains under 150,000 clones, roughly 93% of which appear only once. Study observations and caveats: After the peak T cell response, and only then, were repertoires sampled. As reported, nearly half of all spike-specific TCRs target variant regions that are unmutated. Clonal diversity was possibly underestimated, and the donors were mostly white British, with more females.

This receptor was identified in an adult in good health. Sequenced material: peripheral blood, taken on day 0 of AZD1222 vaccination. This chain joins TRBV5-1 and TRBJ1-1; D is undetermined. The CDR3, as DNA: TGCGCCAGCAGCGCGCGTGCGGGAGCCACTGAAGCTTTCTTT. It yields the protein CASSARAGATEAFF.